This T cell receptor beta chain was profiled in a study of cytomegalovirus exposure and HLA in healthy donors. The PCR was carried out with 60 Vbeta primers and 13 Jbeta primers. Here immunoSEQ multiplex PCR was the method, and the copy in TCRdb shows in-frame clones only, minus some. In the table there are about 200,000 clones, 75% to 90% of which are singletons. Study-wide findings and caveats: Trimming of TCR beta V- and J-genes showed a link, identified in a later analysis, to a missense DCLRE1C variant. The study assumed roughly uniform donor sequencing depth for presence/absence analyses. As confirmed in vitro, three CMV-associated chains were specific for CMV antigens.

Nominally healthy donors provided the samples, though records likely missed some immune exposures. This clone was detected only once. Its target is not known. V shed 4 bases and J 2 bases; nucleotides not matched to a gene: 7. This CDR3 has 16 residues. Germline CDR1 ENHRY, CDR2 SYGVKD. The chain links TRBV10-3 to TRBJ2-7; TRBD2 matches 11 bases. This sequence originates from a boy between 2 and 10 years old in good health and CMV-seronegative. The specimen sequenced was PBMCs. CDR3 protein: CAISGPLAGVAYEQYF. For the CDR3, the DNA is TGTGCCATCAGTGGCCCACTAGCGGGAGTCGCCTACGAGCAGTACTTC.